The 6 T cell receptor beta chains below all came from one sample that was sequenced in a study of radiotherapy plus CTLA-4 blockade in lung cancer. Method: immunoSEQ multiplex PCR; TCRdb's copy keeps in-frame clones and lacks some. The repertoire holds about 98,000 clones, with 82% as singletons. This specimen consisted of peripheral blood, obtained from a patient treated with radiotherapy plus ipilimumab. The origin of the receptors is a human donor with non-small cell lung cancer who had a partial response to radiotherapy plus ipilimumab.

The V and J genes are TRBV9 and TRBJ2-7, with 12 bases fitting TRBD2. The junction had 7 bases not matched to a gene; V was cut back by 3 bases and J by 6 bases. The CDR3 sequence is 15 residues long. CDR1 SGDLS and CDR2 YYNGEE come from the germline V gene. The CDR3, as DNA: TGTGCCAGCAGCGCAGGACTAGCGGGACTCACCGAGCAGTACTTC. It yields the protein CASSAGLAGLTEQYF.

This clone was picked up one time. The chain combines TRBV28 with TRBJ1-2, with a tentative D call TRBD1 (5 bases). Germline V gene sequence: CDR1 MDHEN, CDR2 SYDVKM. This CDR3 has 15 residues. Trimming took 7 bases from V and 5 from J, leaving 20 bases between them. CDR3: CASTPLRRGPYGYTF. The CDR3 coding sequence is TGTGCCAGCACCCCCCTGAGGCGGGGCCCTTATGGCTACACCTTC.

The CDR3: CASSLAIKRDNEQFF. CDR3 sequence (DNA): TGCGCCAGCAGCTTGGCAATAAAACGGGACAATGAGCAGTTCTTC. V usage is TRBV5-1 and J usage is TRBJ2-1, with D hard to call. The CDR3 totals 15 residues. The germline V gene has CDR1 SGHRS and CDR2 YFSETQ. V was cut by 0 bases and J by 5 bases, with 12 bases left in between. The entire variable domain, with the rest obtained from reference TRBV5-1 and TRBJ2-1, is as follows: KAGVTQTPRYLIKTRGQQVTLSCSPISGHRSVSWYQQTPGQGLQFLFEYFSETQRNKGNFPGRFSGRQFSNSRSEMNVSTLELGDSALYLCASSLAIKRDNEQFFGPGTRLTVL.

The chain joins TRBV2 to TRBJ2-7; TRBD2 aligns across 13 bases. The CDR3 extends over 15 amino acids. The germline V gene encodes CDR1 SNHLY and CDR2 FYNNEI. V was clipped by 6 bases and J by 5 bases; unmatched bases: 7. The CDR3 loop reads CASSKGLAGMDEQYF. Here the CDR3 DNA reads TGTGCCAGCAGCAAGGGACTAGCGGGAATGGACGAGCAGTACTTC.

The chain is built from TRBV28 and TRBJ1-2, with TRBD1 as a possible D gene (5 bases). This CDR3 contains 14 residues. Looked up from germline, CDR1 is MDHEN and CDR2 is SYDVKM. V lost 7 bases and J 4 bases, leaving 16 bases between the germline ends. The CDR3 DNA reads TGTGCCAGCATGTCAGGGCTAAGGATCTATGGCTACACCTTC. Translating it yields CASMSGLRIYGYTF.

The chain employs TRBV7-8 and TRBJ1-2, with 9 positions matching TRBD1. The CDR3 spans 15 residues. V was pared by 2 bases and J by 8 bases, with 9 bases of the junction left unmatched. Per germline, CDR1 SGHVS and CDR2 FQNEAQ. Here the CDR3 reads CASSLTPGQGLGYTF. The CDR3 region has the DNA TGTGCCAGCAGCTTAACTCCGGGACAGGGCTTGGGCTACACCTTC.